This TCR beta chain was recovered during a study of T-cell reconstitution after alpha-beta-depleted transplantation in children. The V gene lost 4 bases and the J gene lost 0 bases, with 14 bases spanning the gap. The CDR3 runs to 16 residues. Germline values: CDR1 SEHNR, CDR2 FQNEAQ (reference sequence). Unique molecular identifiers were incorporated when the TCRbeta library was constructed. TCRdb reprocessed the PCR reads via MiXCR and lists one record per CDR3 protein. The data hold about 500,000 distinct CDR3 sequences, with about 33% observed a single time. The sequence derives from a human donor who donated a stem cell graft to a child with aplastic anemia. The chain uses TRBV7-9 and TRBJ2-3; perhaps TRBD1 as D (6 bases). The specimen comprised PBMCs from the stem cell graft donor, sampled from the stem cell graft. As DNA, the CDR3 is TGTGCCAGCAGCTCGACGGACAGCCCTAGCACAGATACGCAGTATTTT. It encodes CASSSTDSPSTDTQYF.